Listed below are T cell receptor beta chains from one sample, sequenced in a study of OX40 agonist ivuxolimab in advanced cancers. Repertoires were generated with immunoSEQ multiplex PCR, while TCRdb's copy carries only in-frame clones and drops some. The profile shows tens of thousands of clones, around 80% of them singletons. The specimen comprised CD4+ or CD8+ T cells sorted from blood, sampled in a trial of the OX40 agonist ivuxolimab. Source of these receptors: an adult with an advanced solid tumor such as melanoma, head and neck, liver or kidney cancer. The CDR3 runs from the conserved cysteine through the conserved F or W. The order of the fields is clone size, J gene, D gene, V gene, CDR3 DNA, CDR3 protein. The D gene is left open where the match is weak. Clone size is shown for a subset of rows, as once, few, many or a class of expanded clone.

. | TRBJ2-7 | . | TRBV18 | TGTGCCAGCTCAAGAGATCAAACCAACTACGAGCAGTACTTC | CASSRDQTNYEQYF
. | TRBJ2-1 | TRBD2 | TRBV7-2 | TGTGCCAGCAGCTTCCAAGCGGGGGGGCCTCGAAATGAGCAGTTCTTC | CASSFQAGGPRNEQFF
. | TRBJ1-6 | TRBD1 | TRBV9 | TGTGCCAGCAGCGAGGGTGACAGGGCCTATAATTCACCCCTCCACTTT | CASSEGDRAYNSPLHF
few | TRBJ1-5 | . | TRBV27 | TGTGCCAGCAGCCCCCGAGCCCCCGGTGGGGGTCAGCCCCAGCATTTT | CASSPRAPGGGQPQHF
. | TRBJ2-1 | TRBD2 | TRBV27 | TGTGCCAGCAGTTTCTCGAGCGGGAGGGCCGCCAATGAGCAGTTCTTC | CASSFSSGRAANEQFF
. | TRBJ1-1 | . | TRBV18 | TGTGCCAGCTCACCACTTCAGGGTACGGGGACTGAAGCTTTCTTT | CASSPLQGTGTEAFF
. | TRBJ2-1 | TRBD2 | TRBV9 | TGTGCCAGCAGCGTAGGCCTAGCGGGGGGGCCCTCCTACAATGAGCAGTTCTTC | CASSVGLAGGPSYNEQFF
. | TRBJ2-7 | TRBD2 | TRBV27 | TGTGCCAGCAGCGAGCGGGGGCCCTCCTACGAGCAGTACTTC | CASSERGPSYEQYF
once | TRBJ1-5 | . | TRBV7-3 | TGTGCCAGCAGCCCTGGGAGCAATCAGCCCCAGCATTTT | CASSPGSNQPQHF
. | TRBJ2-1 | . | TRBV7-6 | TGTGCCAGCAGCTTATCGCACAGTAGGTACAATGAGCAGTTCTTC | CASSLSHSRYNEQFF
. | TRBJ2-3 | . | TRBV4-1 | TGCGCCAGCAGCCAAAGCACAGATACGCAGTATTTT | CASSQSTDTQYF
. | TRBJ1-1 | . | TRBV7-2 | TGTGCCAGCAGCTTGGGGGCGGGAATGAACACTGAAGCTTTCTTT | CASSLGAGMNTEAFF
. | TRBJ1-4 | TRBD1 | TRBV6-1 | TGTGCCAGCAGTGAAAGTCAGGGGGGGGGAAAACTGTTTTTT | CASSESQGGGKLFF